The rows below give T cell receptor beta chains drawn from one sample of a study of T cell responses to AZD1222 COVID-19 vaccine. The repertoire was sequenced with immunoSEQ multiplex PCR; TCRdb's copy has only in-frame clones and lacks some. The sample lists some 180,000 clones, 85% to 95% occurring once. This specimen consisted of peripheral blood, obtained 28 days after the second AZD1222 dose. These receptors were taken from an adult who received the AZD1222 COVID-19 vaccine. Each CDR3 is given with its conserved first and last residue. D genes are given only for firm matches. Clone sizes are given selectively: once, few, many, or a class where the clone is expanded.

J	D	size	V	DNA	CDR3
TRBJ2-7	.	.	TRBV6-5	TGTGCCAGCAGTTCACAGGGTGGCGCCGAGCAGTACTTC	CASSSQGGAEQYF
TRBJ2-1	TRBD2	.	TRBV28	TGTGCCAGCAGAGCCACTAGCGCCAACAATGAGCAGTTCTTC	CASRATSANNEQFF
TRBJ1-2	.	.	TRBV28	TGTGCCAGCAGAGCCACCGCTTCCGGGGGCTACACCTTC	CASRATASGGYTF
TRBJ2-6	.	.	TRBV28	TGTGCAGTAGCTAGGACAGCGGGGTCCGGTGGGGCCAACGTCCTGACTTTC	CAVARTAGSGGANVLTF
TRBJ2-3	TRBD2	.	TRBV5-1	TGCGCCAGCAGCCCACTTTTCTTAGCGGGGGGCACAGATACGCAGTATTTT	CASSPLFLAGGTDTQYF
TRBJ1-1	.	.	TRBV7-9	TGTGCCAGCAGCTTAGAACTCCCGGGGAACACTGAAGCTTTCTTT	CASSLELPGNTEAFF
TRBJ2-7	.	.	TRBV21-1	TGTGCCGGAGGAAGGTACGGACGATACGAGCAGTACTTC	CAGGRYGRYEQYF
TRBJ1-4	TRBD1	.	TRBV9	TGTGCCAGCAGCGCGACAGGGGGAAGACTGTTTTTT	CASSATGGRLFF
TRBJ1-2	.	.	TRBV5-4	TGTGCCAGCAGCTTGGACAGACAAAACTATGGCTACACCTTC	CASSLDRQNYGYTF
TRBJ2-1	TRBD2	.	TRBV27	TGTGCCAGCAGTTCCCCGGTTGGCGGGAGCACCTACAATGAGCAGTTCTTC	CASSSPVGGSTYNEQFF
TRBJ1-6	TRBD1	.	TRBV18	TGTGCCAGCTCACCGAGGACAGGGGATACGTTAGGTTCACCCCTCCACTTT	CASSPRTGDTLGSPLHF
TRBJ1-3	.	.	TRBV4-2	TGTGCCAGCAGCCAAGACAGGGTCTCTGGAAACACCATATATTTT	CASSQDRVSGNTIYF
TRBJ2-7	.	.	TRBV19	TGTGCCAGTAGCCGTAGCGGAACCTACGAGCAGTACTTC	CASSRSGTYEQYF
TRBJ1-3	.	once	TRBV9	TGTGCCAGCAGCGTAGGGGGGACAACAGGAAACACCATATATTTT	CASSVGGTTGNTIYF
TRBJ2-6	.	.	TRBV21-1	TGTGCCAGCAGCAAAGAATGTCGGGACAGGGGGCGCCGCGGGGGTTTTTCTGGGGCCAACGTCCTGACTTTC	CASSKECRDRGRRGGFSGANVLTF
TRBJ1-5	.	.	TRBV27	TGTGCCAGCAGTACAGGGCGAGGGAGGCAGCCCCAGCATTTT	CASSTGRGRQPQHF
TRBJ2-1	.	.	TRBV5-1	TGCGCCAGCAGCCCTCAATTAGGAGGGTTTGTCAATGAGCAGTTCTTC	CASSPQLGGFVNEQFF
TRBJ2-1	TRBD1	.	TRBV5-6	TGTGCCAGCAGGCGCCTTGTATCTCGGGACAGGAGGAATGAGCAGTTCTTC	CASRRLVSRDRRNEQFF
TRBJ2-3	TRBD2	.	TRBV5-1	TGCGCCAGCAGCGATGGGACTAGCGGGAGGGTCACAGATACGCAGTATTTT	CASSDGTSGRVTDTQYF
TRBJ1-6	.	.	TRBV4-3	TGCGCCAGCAGCCAAGGGACCCCCAATTCACCCCTCCACTTT	CASSQGTPNSPLHF
TRBJ1-4	TRBD1	.	TRBV5-1	TGCGCCAGCAGCTCACAGGGGACTGGCGAAAAACTGTTTTTT	CASSSQGTGEKLFF
TRBJ1-5	.	.	TRBV5-6	TGTGCCAGCAGCTTGTTGGGGAGGGGCAATCAGCCCCAGCATTTT	CASSLLGRGNQPQHF
TRBJ2-5	.	.	TRBV9	TGTGCCAGCAGCGCCCTCCGGGCGGAACAAGAGACCCAGTACTTC	CASSALRAEQETQYF
TRBJ1-2	TRBD1	.	TRBV3-1/TRBV3-2	TGTGCCAGCAGCCACCGGGACAGGGGCAATGGCTACACCTTC	CASSHRDRGNGYTF
TRBJ2-3	.	once	TRBV7-3	TGTGCCAGCAGCGACAGCCTACTAGCAGGCACAGATACGCAGTATTTT	CASSDSLLAGTDTQYF
TRBJ1-1	.	.	TRBV18	TGTGCCAGCTCACAGCAGACAGAGAACACTGAAGCTTTCTTT	CASSQQTENTEAFF